This T cell receptor beta chain originates from a study of cytomegalovirus exposure and HLA in healthy donors. This CDR3 is built from 14 residues. CDR1 SQVTM and CDR2 ANQGSEA come from the germline V gene. V lost 1 base to trimming and J lost 7 bases, with 16 bases between them. Regarding this clone: Its antigen remains unidentified.

Whole-study findings and limits: Most of the TCR beta V segments (in an earlier analysis) were productive either about 87% or about 30% of the time. Trimming of TCR beta V- and J-genes showed a link, identified in a later analysis, to a missense DCLRE1C variant. A further, later analysis showed that HLA-associated TCR beta chains (compared with equally common others) were more clonally expanded.

PCR employed 60 Vbeta and 13 Jbeta primers. Sequencing used immunoSEQ multiplex PCR; TCRdb keeps in-frame clones, though not all of them. The sample has fewer than 85,000 clones; more than 70% are singletons. The clonotype was recovered from a woman aged 40 to 50 in good health and CMV-seropositive. V is TRBV29-1 and J is TRBJ1-2, with D hard to call. What was sequenced was PBMCs. This chain's CDR3 is CSVEGGQRSLGYTF. In DNA form, the CDR3 reads TGCAGCGTTGAAGGAGGCCAGCGGTCCCTTGGCTACACCTTC.